The 25 T cell receptor beta chains below come from one sample, sequenced in a study of CD8+CD57+ T cells in acquired aplastic anemia. Selection for sequencing was limited to patients who had shown CD8+CD57+ cell expansion by flow cytometry. According to the study, genomic DNA was the template for TCR beta VDJ and CDR3 profiling. TCRdb independently ran MiXCR on the reads; one entry per CDR3 protein. The table shows about 160,000 distinct CDR3 sequences, with around 52% occurring only once. What was sequenced was sorted CD4+, CD8+, or CD8+CD57+ T cells (not recorded which) from PBMCs. Receptor source: a human donor with aplastic anemia.

The chain carries TRBV19 and TRBJ1-2; D is perhaps TRBD1 (5 bases). Germline V gene sequence: CDR1 LNHDA, CDR2 SQIVND (reference sequence). The CDR3 loop spans 14 amino acids. V was pared by 6 bases and J by 5 bases, with 16 bases between. The CDR3 region is CASRDSGGGYGYTF. In nucleotides, the CDR3 is TGTGCCAGTAGGGATTCCGGGGGTGGATATGGCTACACCTTC.

The sample holds many counts of this clonotype. The chain recombines TRBV6-1 with TRBJ1-2, with a weak D call TRBD1 (5 bases). Germline lookup yields CDR1 MNHNS and CDR2 SASEGT. The CDR3 has 13 amino acids. Trimming left V 7 bases short and J 2 bases short, with 11 bases between. As DNA, the CDR3 is TGTGCCAGCAAAGGGGCAGCGAACTATGGCTACACCTTC. This encodes CASKGAANYGYTF.

Ten or more counts support this clonotype. V gene TRBV19 combines with J gene TRBJ1-3; 7 bases fit TRBD1. V trimming: 5 bases; J trimming: 15 bases; junction bases outside the gene matches: 10. CDR1 and CDR2 (germline): LNHDA, SQIVND (reference sequence). The CDR3 contains 12 residues. The CDR3 bases are TGTGCCAGTAGTTCATCCACAGGGGTTGCATATTTT. Translation gives CASSSSTGVAYF.

CDR3: CASREQGTGELFF. The CDR3 DNA follows: TGTGCCAGCAGAGAACAGGGCACCGGGGAGCTGTTTTTT. The chain employs TRBV9 and TRBJ2-2, with D possibly TRBD1 on 6 matching bases. From germline, CDR1 is SGDLS and CDR2 YYNGEE. The CDR3 loop spans 13 amino acids. Trimming shortened V by 5 bases and J by 4 bases, and 9 bases separated the two germline ends. Full variable domain (remainder filled in from reference TRBV9 and TRBJ2-2): DSGVTQTPKHLITATGQRVTLRCSPRSGDLSVYWYQQSLDQGLQFLIQYYNGEERAKGNILERFSAQQFPDLHSELNLSSLELGDSALYFCASREQGTGELFFGEGSRLTVL.

This clonotype showed up just a few times. The chain joins TRBV15 to TRBJ1-1; D gene unclear. V gave up 7 bases and J gave up 0 bases, with 9 bases separating them. Germline CDR1 and CDR2: LNHNV and YYDKDF (reference sequence). The CDR3 is 13 residues long. The CDR3 DNA sequence: TGTGCCACCACAGAGTCCATGAACACTGAAGCTTTCTTT. Encoded protein: CATTESMNTEAFF.

Note on this clonotype: One junction end does not reproduce the germline sequence, and a read error may be involved. The chain joins TRBV12-3 or TRBV12-4 to TRBJ2-3; 10 positions agree with TRBD1. There are 18 residues in the CDR3. This CDR3 reads CANSLYPLGTGESNTQYF. The CDR3 coding sequence is TGTGCCAACAGTTTATACCCCCTGGGGACAGGGGAGTCAAATACGCAGTATTTT.

This clonotype was found a few times. A much larger clonotype is one base distant, so this may be a read error. The CDR3 end shows no conserved phenylalanine or tryptophan, and so a read error is likely. The chain has TRBV6-4 and TRBJ1-2; TRBD1 is a possible D gene (5 bases). CDR3 length: 15 amino acids. Looked up from germline, CDR1 is MRHNA and CDR2 is SNTAGT. Trimming left V 0 bases short and J 6 bases short, with 14 bases between. DNA for the CDR3: TGTGCCAGCAGTGACTCGAACCGTTGGGGCGATGGCTACACCCTC. This translates into CASSDSNRWGDGYTL.

This chain links TRBV29-1 with TRBJ2-5, with D perhaps matching TRBD2 (5 bases). Germline CDR1 is SQVTM and CDR2 is ANQGSEA. V lost 4 bases to trimming and J lost 5 bases, with 26 bases between them. CDR3 size: 17 residues. CDR3 amino acids: CSVGGGIVWPPTETQYF. Here the CDR3 DNA reads TGCAGCGTTGGCGGAGGAATCGTATGGCCCCCAACGGAGACCCAGTACTTC.

This clonotype was recorded at least ten times. This rearrangement joins TRBV2 to TRBJ2-7; no clear D gene. V was pared by 6 bases and J by 3 bases, with 9 bases between. The V gene's germline CDR1 is SNHLY and CDR2 FYNNEI. The CDR3 spans 12 residues. The CDR3, as DNA: TGTGCCAGCAGCGGCAGGTACTACGAGCAGTACTTC. Protein sequence: CASSGRYYEQYF.

This clonotype was recorded at least ten times. V is TRBV6-5 and J is TRBJ2-3; D unresolved. The CDR3 length is 15 residues. Germline CDR1 reads MNHEY; CDR2 reads SVGAGI. V shed 0 bases and J shed 0 bases, with 7 bases lying between them. The CDR3 reads CASSYSTSSTDTQYF. The DNA for the CDR3 is TGTGCCAGCAGTTACTCGACATCTAGCACAGATACGCAGTATTTT.

V usage is TRBV20-1 and J usage is TRBJ2-1; a weak D match, TRBD1 (5 bases). CDR1 is DFQATT, CDR2 SNEGSKA, per germline (reference sequence). The CDR3 is 10 residues long. The V and J ends lost 6 bases and 8 bases respectively, with 8 bases between them. The CDR3 reads CSATRDEQFF. DNA for the CDR3: TGCAGTGCGACCAGGGATGAGCAGTTCTTC.

V is TRBV29-1 and J is TRBJ1-1, with unresolved D. This CDR3 has 12 residues. Germline CDR1 SQVTM, CDR2 ANQGSEA. V was trimmed by 5 bases and J by 1 base, leaving 8 bases between them. The CDR3 is CSVLLWNTEAFF. The CDR3 DNA is TGCAGCGTTTTGTTGTGGAACACTGAAGCTTTCTTT.

This clonotype was counted ten times or more. The V gene is TRBV30, the J gene TRBJ2-1; D possibly corresponds to TRBD2 (5 bases). Looked up from germline, CDR1 is GTSNPN and CDR2 is SVGIG (reference sequence). The CDR3 length is 13 residues. V gave up 1 base and J gave up 9 bases, with 13 bases separating them. This CDR3 is CAWSADSSTEQFF. The CDR3 nucleotides read TGTGCCTGGAGTGCTGATTCTAGCACTGAGCAGTTCTTC.

The chain links TRBV5-5 to TRBJ2-7; D is perhaps TRBD1 (6 bases). The germline V gene encodes CDR1 SGHKS and CDR2 YYEKEE (reference sequence). V lost 0 bases and J lost 0, with 10 bases in between. The CDR3 covers 15 residues. For the CDR3, the DNA is TGTGCCAGCAGCTTGGCAACGGACAGCTCCTACGAGCAGTACTTC. It encodes CASSLATDSSYEQYF.

Remarks on this clonotype: Relative to the germline gene, one junction end is altered; a read error may explain this. The chain combines TRBV20-1 with TRBJ2-1; 10 nucleotides align to TRBD2. The germline gives CDR1 DFQATT, CDR2 SNEGSKA (reference sequence). CDR3 length: 11 amino acids. The CDR3 here is CSAGEIAGGSF. In DNA, the CDR3 is TGCAGTGCTGGAGAAATAGCGGGAGGAAGTTTC.

In its sample, this clonotype was seen a few times. This rearrangement joins TRBV7-3 to TRBJ2-4; D is unresolved. V lost 4 bases, J lost 10 bases, and 8 bases lay in between. Germline assignment: CDR1 SGHTA and CDR2 FQGTGA. This CDR3 spans 11 amino acids. In nucleotides, the CDR3 is TGTGCCAGCAGCTACCCCGGGATTCAGTACTTC. Protein sequence: CASSYPGIQYF.

The count of this clonotype is one. This sequence joins TRBV2 and TRBJ2-7; D remains ambiguous. The V end lost 8 bases, the J end lost 3 bases, and 11 bases lay between the germline ends. The V gene's germline CDR1 is SNHLY and CDR2 FYNNEI. CDR3 length: 12 residues. This chain's CDR3 is CASRNINYEQYF. The CDR3 DNA reads as TGTGCCAGCCGCAATATAAACTACGAGCAGTACTTC. The full variable domain, its missing parts supplied by reference TRBV2 and TRBJ2-7, is EPEVTQTPSHQVTQMGQEVILRCVPISNHLYFYWYRQILGQKVEFLVSFYNNEISEKSEIFDDQFSVERPDGSNFTLKIRSTKLEDSAMYFCASRNINYEQYFGPGTRLTVT.

V is TRBV25-1 and J is TRBJ2-1, with 8 bases matching TRBD2. This CDR3 has 14 residues. The trim removed 8 bases at V and 10 bases at J, leaving 13 bases unmatched. CDR1 and CDR2 from the germline V gene are MGHDK and SYGVNS. CDR3 bases: TGTGCCAGCGCCCGCACCGGGACTAGACGCGAGCAGTTCTTC. Its translation: CASARTGTRREQFF.

A remark on this clonotype: A much larger clone differs by one base, so this may be a read error. J is TRBJ2-1 and V is TRBV6-1; 7 bases agree with TRBD2. CDR3 length: 15 residues. Germline assignment: CDR1 MNHNS and CDR2 SASEGT. CDR3 sequence reads: CASSEAAGDNNERFF. DNA for the CDR3: TGTGCCAGCAGTGAAGCTGCGGGAGACAACAATGAGCGGTTCTTC.

This clonotype was seen at least ten times. The chain has TRBV20-1 and TRBJ2-7, with D tentatively TRBD1 or TRBD2 (5 bases each). Trimming left V 6 bases short and J 5 bases short, with 17 bases between. The CDR3 spans 13 residues. CDR1 DFQATT and CDR2 SNEGSKA come from the germline V gene (reference sequence). CDR3 loop: CSAMGELGDEQYF. CDR3 nucleotides: TGCAGTGCCATGGGGGAACTGGGGGACGAGCAGTACTTC.

The V and J genes are TRBV27 and TRBJ1-2, with D maybe TRBD1 (5 bases). The V gene lost 3 bases and the J gene lost 0 bases, with 11 bases spanning the gap. This CDR3 comprises 15 residues. Germline values: CDR1 MNHEY, CDR2 SMNVEV (reference sequence). The CDR3, as DNA: TGTGCCAGCAGTTTTGGAGGGACCTCTAACTATGGCTACACCTTC. Amino acid sequence: CASSFGGTSNYGYTF.

In its sample, this clonotype was seen once. V is TRBV9 and J is TRBJ1-4; D not resolved. The V gene's germline CDR1 is SGDLS and CDR2 YYNGEE. The length of the CDR3 is 17 residues. V was trimmed by 0 bases and J by 0 bases, leaving 12 bases between them. CDR3 sequence (DNA): TGTGCCAGCAGCGTAGATGGCAGGAGCGCAACTAATGAAAAACTGTTTTTT. This codes for CASSVDGRSATNEKLFF.

This clonotype turned up a few times. One end of the junction is discordant with germline, which a read error may explain. The V and J genes are TRBV9 and TRBJ2-7; D uncertain. Germline-derived CDR1 and CDR2 are SGDLS and YYNGEE. The CDR3 runs to 14 residues. This CDR3 reads CASSPTAGTYERYF. CDR3 DNA: TGTGCCAGCAGCCCTACGGCAGGTACCTACGAGCGGTACTTC.

V usage is TRBV15 and J usage is TRBJ1-2; D gene unclear. With 3 bases removed from V and 8 bases from J, the gap between germline ends came to 16 bases. This CDR3 has 14 amino acids. Germline CDR1 and CDR2: LNHNV and YYDKDF (reference sequence). The CDR3 protein is CATSSRQSGQGYTF. The CDR3 bases are TGTGCCACCAGCAGTCGTCAGAGTGGGCAGGGCTACACCTTC. The full variable domain, completed using reference TRBV15 and TRBJ1-2, is DAMVIQNPRYQVTQFGKPVTLSCSQTLNHNVMYWYQQKSSQAPKLLFHYYDKDFNNEADTPDNFQSRRPNTSFCFLDIRSPGLGDTAMYLCATSSRQSGQGYTFGSGTRLTVV.

This clonotype was detected a few times. The CDR3 sequence: CASSLTSGRAADTQYF. The CDR3 DNA follows: TGTGCCAGCAGCTTAACTAGCGGGAGGGCCGCAGATACGCAGTATTTT. The V gene is TRBV7-9, the J gene TRBJ2-3, with 13 bases that match TRBD2. Germline CDR1 reads SEHNR; CDR2 reads FQNEAQ (reference sequence). The length of the CDR3 is 16 residues. The V and J ends lost 2 bases and 4 bases, in that order; junction bases with no gene match: 3.